The TCR delta chain under discussion was sequenced for a study of gamma-delta chains in newborns, infants, children. Study as a whole: Microbial exposure reportedly drives polyclonal innate γδ T cell expansion after birth.

TCRdb re-processed the reads using CATT. The table records over 950 delta-chain clones, 0.85% to 1.3% of them present only once. This clone is labeled as large. The same CDR3 also results from other DNA sequences found in this sample. The germline V and J ends were trimmed by 3 bases and 4 bases, with 11 bases remaining between them. This CDR3 has 13 residues. Germline CDR1 GEAIGNYY, CDR2 EKD. The genes are TRDV2 and TRDJ1, with D perhaps TRDD3 (6 bases). The source is a child in good health. The material sequenced was blood. The CDR3 region has the DNA TGTGCCTGTGACTTGTGGGGGGTCGATAAACTCATCTTT. Translation: CACDLWGVDKLIF.